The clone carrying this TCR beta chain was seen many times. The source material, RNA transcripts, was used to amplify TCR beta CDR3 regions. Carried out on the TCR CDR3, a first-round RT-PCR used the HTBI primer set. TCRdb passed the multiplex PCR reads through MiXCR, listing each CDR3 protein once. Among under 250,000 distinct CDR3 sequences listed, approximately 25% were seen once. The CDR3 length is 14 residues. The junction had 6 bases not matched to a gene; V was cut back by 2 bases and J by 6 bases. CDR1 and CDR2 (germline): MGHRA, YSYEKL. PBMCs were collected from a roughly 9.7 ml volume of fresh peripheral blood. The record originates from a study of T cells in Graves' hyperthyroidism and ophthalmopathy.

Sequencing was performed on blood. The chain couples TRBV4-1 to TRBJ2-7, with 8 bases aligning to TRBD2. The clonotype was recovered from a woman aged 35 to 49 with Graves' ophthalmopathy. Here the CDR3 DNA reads TGCGCCAGCAGCCAAAGCCTACTAGCGGTCGAGCAGTACTTC. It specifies CASSQSLLAVEQYF.